The 6 T cell receptor beta chains presented below share a single source sample, sequenced in a study of graft-versus-host responses after intestinal transplantation. Data came from immunoSEQ multiplex PCR; TCRdb stores just in-frame clones and leaves some out. The repertoire has about 10,000 clones, roughly 30% of them found once; the top ten carry under 2%. Sequenced material: alloreactive CD4+ T cells from a mixed lymphocyte reaction culture, taken before transplantation. Indicated subset: CFSE-low proliferating T cells sorted from approximately 6-day pre-transplant mixed lymphocyte reaction (GvH or HvG direction). Every receptor here comes from a human patient who was an organ donor for intestinal transplantation.

The chain carries TRBV5-1 and TRBJ2-3; D remains unclear. This CDR3 is 14 amino acids long. V lost 1 base to trimming and J lost 0 bases, with 6 bases between them. CDR1 is SGHRS and CDR2 is YFSETQ in the germline V gene. The CDR3 is CASSLSPSTDTQYF. DNA for the CDR3: TGCGCCAGCAGCTTGTCTCCTAGCACAGATACGCAGTATTTT. The full variable domain, its missing parts supplied by reference TRBV5-1 and TRBJ2-3, is KAGVTQTPRYLIKTRGQQVTLSCSPISGHRSVSWYQQTPGQGLQFLFEYFSETQRNKGNFPGRFSGRQFSNSRSEMNVSTLELGDSALYLCASSLSPSTDTQYFGPGTRLTVL.

This clone was observed a handful of times. The chain is built from TRBV7-2 and TRBJ2-7; 10 nucleotides match TRBD1. The CDR3 spans 14 residues. From germline, CDR1 is SGHTA and CDR2 FQGNSA. V lost 5 bases, J lost 0 bases, and 1 base stayed unmatched. Here the CDR3 DNA reads TGTGCCAGCAGCAGGGACAGGGGCTCCTACGAGCAGTACTTC. Protein: CASSRDRGSYEQYF.

The chain couples TRBV7-8 to TRBJ2-7; D may be TRBD2 (6 bases). V dropped 1 base and J dropped 6 bases, with 10 bases sitting between them. This CDR3 comprises 13 residues. CDR1 is SGHVS and CDR2 is FQNEAQ in the germline V gene. This CDR3 is CASSLVRGSEQYF. CDR3 coding DNA: TGTGCCAGCAGCTTAGTTCGGGGGAGCGAGCAGTACTTC.

This clone is classed as medium-sized. CDR3 nucleotide sequence: TGTGCCAGCAGCTTAGCAGGGGGCGCCGGGAATGAGCAGTTCTTC. Residues: CASSLAGGAGNEQFF. The V call is TRBV7-3, the J call TRBJ2-1; 8 bases align to TRBD1. This CDR3 spans 15 amino acids. V trimming: 2 bases; J trimming: 7 bases; junction bases outside the gene matches: 7. Germline loops: CDR1 SGHTA, CDR2 FQGTGA.

The chain employs TRBV28 and TRBJ2-1, with a weak D call TRBD2 (7 bases). In germline, CDR1 is MDHEN, CDR2 SYDVKM. The CDR3 totals 15 residues. V was pared by 7 bases and J by 7 bases, with 20 bases between. DNA for the CDR3: TGTGCCAGCACTCAAATGGAGGGAGGGGGTAATGAGCAGTTCTTC. As protein: CASTQMEGGGNEQFF.

V is TRBV4-1 and J is TRBJ2-2; 7 positions match TRBD2. The CDR3 is 17 residues long. After removal of 0 bases from V and 5 bases from J, the junction contained 9 bases not matched to a gene. Germline loops: CDR1 MGHRA, CDR2 YSYEKL. CDR3 nucleotides: TGCGCCAGCAGCCAAGATCCCGCGGGAGTAAGAACCGGGGAGCTGTTTTTT. Protein: CASSQDPAGVRTGELFF.